Listed here are 14 T cell receptor beta chains from one sample, sequenced in a study of metastatic and nonmetastatic thyroid tumors. Through MiXCR, TCRdb re-clonotyped the PCR reads. The sample lists 20,000 to 25,000 clones; over 30% were seen once. No treatment of any kind had been given to any patient before thyroid surgery. The specimen sequenced was blood. Receptors originate from a female donor with papillary thyroid cancer or a benign thyroid nodule (not recorded which). Some clones in this sample may be carry-over from other donors' samples.

As concerns this clone: A much larger clone differs from this one at a single base, so this may be a read error. V gene TRBV11-1 combines with J gene TRBJ2-5; TRBD2 agrees at 11 bases. The CDR3 loop spans 18 amino acids. CDR1 and CDR2 (germline): SGHAT, FQDESV (reference sequence). Written as DNA, the CDR3 is TGTGCCAGCAGCTTAGCGCGGGTACTAGCGGGAGTCAAAGAGACCCATTACTTC. This encodes CASSLARVLAGVKETHYF.

This clone is labeled as medium-sized. The chain is built from TRBV12-3 or TRBV12-4 and TRBJ2-1, with 9 bases aligning to TRBD1. V gave up 5 bases and J gave up 8 bases; unmatched junction bases: 7. This CDR3 comprises 14 residues. The DNA for the CDR3 is TGTGCCAGCAGTCTATGGGACAGGGCTGATGAGCAGTTCTTC. Protein sequence: CASSLWDRADEQFF.

The chain employs TRBV4-2 and TRBJ2-7, with no clear D. Trimming took off 1 base at V and 2 bases at J, with 12 bases between the two ends. The germline gives CDR1 LGHNA, CDR2 YNFKEQ. The CDR3 sequence is 15 residues long. CDR3 sequence (DNA): TGTGCCAGCAGCCAAGTCCCGGAATCAACCTACGAGCAGTACTTC. Translating it yields CASSQVPESTYEQYF.

The chain links TRBV11-2 to TRBJ2-7; D is uncertain. Trimming cost V 6 bases and J 5 bases, with 11 bases left between them. The CDR3 has 12 amino acids. Per germline, CDR1 SGHAT and CDR2 FQNNGV. Here the CDR3 DNA reads TGTGCCAGCAGGCTGGGATCGAACGAGCAGTACTTC. Its translation: CASRLGSNEQYF. The whole variable domain, filled in from reference TRBV11-2 and TRBJ2-7, reads EAGVAQSPRYKIIEKRQSVAFWCNPISGHATLYWYQQILGQGPKLLIQFQNNGVVDDSQLPKDRFSAERLKGVDSTLKIQPAKLEDSAVYLCASRLGSNEQYFGPGTRLTVT.

In this sample, this clone turned up many times. V usage is TRBV6-2 or TRBV6-3 and J usage is TRBJ2-2; TRBD2 might be the D (6 bases). The CDR3 is 18 amino acids. Looked up from germline, CDR1 is MNHEY and CDR2 is SVGEGT. V lost 6 bases and J lost 1, with 21 bases in between. The CDR3 is CASRAPRGTGGNTGELFF. CDR3 nucleotides: TGTGCCAGCAGGGCTCCCCGAGGTACCGGGGGGAACACCGGGGAGCTGTTTTTT.

This clone was counted only a few times. The rearrangement uses TRBV6-1 and TRBJ1-3; D remains ambiguous. The CDR3 has 13 amino acids. Between the trimmed V and J ends, which lost 5 bases and 4 bases, there was a span of 9 bases. Germline loops: CDR1 MNHNS, CDR2 SASEGT. The CDR3 coding sequence is TGTGCCAGCAGTTCCAAGACAGGAAACACCATATATTTT. Residues: CASSSKTGNTIYF.

This clone was seen many times. The chain recombines TRBV5-6 with TRBJ1-3; unclear D gene. V gave up 2 bases and J gave up 4 bases, with 7 bases separating them. The CDR3 contains 13 residues. Germline assignment: CDR1 SGHDT and CDR2 YYEEEE. CDR3 in amino acids: CASSFFQGNTIYF. CDR3 in DNA: TGTGCCAGCAGCTTCTTCCAGGGAAACACCATATATTTT.

The J gene is TRBJ2-2, the V gene TRBV7-2, with D uncertain. Deletions cut 1 base from V and 4 bases from J, with 4 bases between. This CDR3 is built from 13 residues. The germline V gene encodes CDR1 SGHTA and CDR2 FQGNSA. CDR3 nucleotide sequence: TGTGCCAGCAGCTTAGTGACCACCGGGGAGCTGTTTTTT. This translates into CASSLVTTGELFF.

This clone was seen a handful of times. The chain uses TRBV4-3 and TRBJ2-2; TRBD1 aligns across 7 bases. CDR1 is LGHNA, CDR2 YSLEER, per germline. The CDR3 is 17 amino acids. V gave up 0 bases and J gave up 6 bases; unmatched junction bases: 10. The CDR3 loop is CASSQDPQGPVAGELFF. CDR3 sequence (DNA): TGCGCCAGCAGCCAAGATCCACAGGGGCCCGTAGCCGGGGAGCTGTTTTTT.

This clone was counted many times. J is TRBJ1-1 and V is TRBV9, with a tentative D call TRBD1 (5 bases). The germline V and J ends were trimmed by 4 bases and 1 base, with 14 bases remaining between them. Per the germline V gene, CDR1 is SGDLS and CDR2 is YYNGEE. The CDR3 spans 15 residues. The CDR3 reads CASSPLLGENTEAFF. DNA of the CDR3: TGTGCCAGCAGCCCCCTCTTGGGGGAGAACACTGAAGCTTTCTTT. Looking up the rest from reference TRBV9 and TRBJ1-1 gives the full variable domain: DSGVTQTPKHLITATGQRVTLRCSPRSGDLSVYWYQQSLDQGLQFLIQYYNGEERAKGNILERFSAQQFPDLHSELNLSSLELGDSALYFCASSPLLGENTEAFFGQGTRLTVV.

This clone was seen many times. Given a much more abundant clone one base away, this may be a read error. The chain joins TRBV4-1 to TRBJ1-5, with D maybe TRBD1 (6 bases). V lost 0 bases, J lost 5 bases, and 14 bases lay in between. The CDR3 is 16 amino acids. Per germline, CDR1 MGHRA and CDR2 YSYEKL. The CDR3 reads CASSQEPGGGDQPQHF. CDR3 DNA sequence: TGCGCCAGCAGCCAAGAACCGGGGGGCGGCGATCAGCCCCAGCATTTT.

This clone has at least ten counts. The CDR3 loop reads CATSELGPSGGSYNEQFF. The CDR3 DNA reads as TGTGCCACCAGTGAACTAGGGCCTAGCGGAGGCTCCTACAATGAGCAGTTCTTC. The rearrangement links TRBV24-1 to TRBJ2-1; 7 nucleotides line up with TRBD2. Losses at the gene ends were 4 bases for V and 0 bases for J; bases not matched to a gene: 11. Germline CDR1 KGHDR, CDR2 SFDVKD. The CDR3 runs to 18 residues.

The chain is built from TRBV5-1 and TRBJ2-7; 7 bases map to TRBD2. The V and J ends lost 0 bases and 7 bases, in that order; junction bases with no gene match: 7. The CDR3 is 14 amino acids. Germline V lookup: CDR1 SGHRS, CDR2 YFSETQ. CDR3 sequence reads: CASSLGNTAGEQYF. CDR3 bases: TGCGCCAGCAGCTTGGGCAACACAGCGGGGGAGCAGTACTTC.

The sample holds many counts of this clone. The chain has TRBV7-9 and TRBJ2-5, with 7 bases fitting TRBD2. The CDR3 has 14 amino acids. Trimming took 2 bases from V and 0 from J; bases not matched to a gene: 0. Germline CDR1 reads SEHNR; CDR2 reads FQNEAQ (reference sequence). CDR3 sequence reads: CASSLLADQETQYF. DNA for the CDR3: TGTGCCAGCAGCTTACTAGCGGACCAAGAGACCCAGTACTTC.